A single sample is the source of the 15 T cell receptor beta chains below, sequenced in a study of OX40 agonist ivuxolimab in advanced cancers. Only in-frame clones appear in the TCRdb table, and some are missing; sequencing was by immunoSEQ multiplex PCR. This repertoire shows over 75,000 clones, about nine tenths found once; its top ten account for roughly 1.5%. The sequencing here drew on CD4+ or CD8+ T cells sorted from blood, taken in a trial of the OX40 agonist ivuxolimab. The receptors come from an adult with an advanced solid tumor such as melanoma, head and neck, liver or kidney cancer.

The rearrangement links TRBV11-3 to TRBJ2-3; 10 bases align to TRBD2. Germline CDR1 and CDR2: SGHNT and YENEEA. This CDR3 contains 16 residues. The J segment lost 7 bases and the V segment lost 2 bases, leaving 9 bases of the junction unmatched. In DNA, the CDR3 is TGTGCCAGCAGCTTATTTACTAGCGGGATTGGGAATACGCAGTATTTT. It yields the protein CASSLFTSGIGNTQYF.

The chain combines TRBV11-3 with TRBJ2-1; D remains ambiguous. The CDR3 totals 15 residues. V dropped 0 bases and J dropped 4 bases, with 10 bases sitting between them. Germline V CDR1 and CDR2: SGHNT, YENEEA. CDR3: CASSLDFPRYNEQFF. DNA of the CDR3: TGTGCCAGCAGCTTAGACTTCCCCAGATACAATGAGCAGTTCTTC.

The gene calls are TRBV5-1 and TRBJ2-7; D is perhaps TRBD1 (5 bases). Germline CDR1 and CDR2: SGHRS and YFSETQ. Trimming removed 0 bases from V and 0 bases from J, with 10 bases in between. This CDR3 comprises 15 residues. CDR3 residues: CASSLDRPSSYEQYF. For the CDR3, the DNA is TGCGCCAGCAGCTTGGACAGGCCCTCCTCCTACGAGCAGTACTTC. The whole variable domain, filled in from reference TRBV5-1 and TRBJ2-7, reads KAGVTQTPRYLIKTRGQQVTLSCSPISGHRSVSWYQQTPGQGLQFLFEYFSETQRNKGNFPGRFSGRQFSNSRSEMNVSTLELGDSALYLCASSLDRPSSYEQYFGPGTRLTVT.

The chain carries TRBV18 and TRBJ1-2; D unclear. Germline values: CDR1 KGHSH, CDR2 LQKENI. Trimming shortened V by 1 base and J by 2 bases, and 11 bases separated the two germline ends. The CDR3 extends over 15 amino acids. The CDR3 reads CASSPQQETNYGYTF. The CDR3, as DNA: TGTGCCAGCTCACCACAGCAGGAGACCAACTATGGCTACACCTTC.

This clone turned up a few times. The chain recombines TRBV14 with TRBJ2-1, with D possibly TRBD2 on 6 matching bases. V lost 4 bases, J lost 4 bases, and 20 bases lay in between. The CDR3 loop spans 17 amino acids. Germline CDR1 and CDR2: SGHDN and FVKESK. The CDR3 is CASSRREWGKFYNEQFF. The DNA for the CDR3 is TGTGCCAGCAGCCGGAGGGAATGGGGCAAATTTTACAATGAGCAGTTCTTC.

This clone was found a few times. This chain connects TRBV30 to TRBJ1-1; tentative D call: TRBD1 (5 bases). Germline V gene lookup returns CDR1 GTSNPN and CDR2 SVGIG (reference sequence). The CDR3 is made up of 13 amino acids. V lost 0 bases to trimming and J lost 3 bases, with 8 bases between them. The CDR3 sequence is CAWSVRGDTEAFF. The CDR3 coding sequence is TGTGCCTGGAGTGTACGGGGGGACACTGAAGCTTTCTTT.

This chain uses TRBV5-1 with TRBJ2-5, with D unresolved. V was pared by 3 bases and J by 5 bases, with 11 bases between. The CDR3 consists of 13 residues. Germline lookup yields CDR1 SGHRS and CDR2 YFSETQ. CDR3 nucleotides: TGCGCCAGCAGCTCGGTCCCCCCCGAGACCCAGTACTTC. Residues: CASSSVPPETQYF.

As DNA, the CDR3 is TGTGCCAGTTTCCAGAACACTGAAGCTTTCTTT. Translation: CASFQNTEAFF. The chain has TRBV11-3 and TRBJ1-1; no firm D call. The CDR3 extends over 11 amino acids. The V gene's germline CDR1 is SGHNT and CDR2 YENEEA. The V and J ends lost 9 bases and 1 base respectively, with 6 bases between them. The full variable domain, with the rest looked up from reference TRBV11-3 and TRBJ1-1, is EAGVVQSPRYKIIEKKQPVAFWCNPISGHNTLYWYLQNLGQGPELLIRYENEEAVDDSQLPKDRFSAERLKGVDSTLKIQPAELGDSAVYLCASFQNTEAFFGQGTRLTVV.

The V gene is TRBV11-2, the J gene TRBJ2-5; 8 nucleotides align to TRBD1. Germline V CDR1 and CDR2: SGHAT, FQNNGV. V was clipped by 5 bases and J by 5 bases; unmatched bases: 7. The CDR3 runs 14 residues. The CDR3 here is CASSVRTGSETQYF. The CDR3 coding sequence is TGTGCCAGCAGCGTACGGACAGGGAGTGAGACCCAGTACTTC.

The chain couples TRBV10-3 to TRBJ2-7; no firm D call. The CDR3 sequence is 12 residues long. V was trimmed by 4 bases and J by 2 bases, leaving 6 bases between them. Germline V gives CDR1 ENHRY, CDR2 SYGVKD. The DNA of the CDR3 is TGTGCCATCAGTGGGGCGACCTACGAGCAGTACTTC. Its protein product is CAISGATYEQYF.

The chain links TRBV9 to TRBJ2-1; the D gene could be TRBD1 or TRBD2 (5 bases each). Germline V gives CDR1 SGDLS, CDR2 YYNGEE. CDR3 length equals 16 residues. V shed 3 bases and J shed 0 bases, with 13 bases lying between them. The CDR3 coding sequence is TGTGCCAGCAGCGCTTGGGACCTAAGCTCCTACAATGAGCAGTTCTTC. Residues: CASSAWDLSSYNEQFF.

The chain recombines TRBV30 with TRBJ2-3; 14 positions agree with TRBD2. Germline V gene data show CDR1 as GTSNPN and CDR2 as SVGIG (reference sequence). This CDR3 has 18 residues. Trimming took 4 bases from V and 4 from J; bases not matched to a gene: 13. In nucleotides, the CDR3 is TGTGCCTGGACCTCGGGACTAGCGGGAGACCGAGTTGCAGATACGCAGTATTTT. It translates to CAWTSGLAGDRVADTQYF.

The V gene is TRBV19, the J gene TRBJ2-2; D may be TRBD1 (6 bases). Deletions cut 5 bases from V and 6 bases from J, with 13 bases between. The germline V gene encodes CDR1 LNHDA and CDR2 SQIVND (reference sequence). The CDR3 totals 14 residues. Here the CDR3 DNA reads TGTGCCAGTAGTCCAACAGGGATAGCCGGGGAGCTGTTTTTT. Translation: CASSPTGIAGELFF. The whole variable domain, remainder taken from reference TRBV19 and TRBJ2-2, is DGGITQSPKYLFRKEGQNVTLSCEQNLNHDAMYWYRQDPGQGLRLIYYSQIVNDFQKGDIAEGYSVSREKKESFPLTVTSAQKNPTAFYLCASSPTGIAGELFFGEGSRLTVL.

The genes are TRBV14 and TRBJ2-5, with 13 positions matching TRBD2. Losses at the gene ends were 4 bases for V and 5 bases for J; bases not matched to a gene: 10. The length of the CDR3 is 17 residues. The germline gives CDR1 SGHDN, CDR2 FVKESK. CDR3 amino acids: CASSPLTSGRNRETQYF. CDR3 coding DNA: TGTGCCAGCAGCCCCCTGACTAGCGGGAGGAACCGGGAGACCCAGTACTTC.

The chain recombines TRBV7-9 with TRBJ2-3; TRBD2 is a possible D gene (6 bases). V was pared by 5 bases and J by 5 bases, with 17 bases between. This CDR3 has 15 residues. The germline V gene encodes CDR1 SEHNR and CDR2 FQNEAQ (reference sequence). CDR3 amino acids: CASSLRRVQVDTQYF. Here the CDR3 DNA reads TGTGCCAGCAGCCTAAGGAGGGTCCAGGTAGATACGCAGTATTTT.